The following is a T cell receptor (beta chain) sequence with its context. The junction differs from germline at one of its ends, possibly a read error. These data are taken from a study of metastatic and nonmetastatic thyroid tumors. Every patient underwent thyroid surgery untreated. In the original analysis: For papillary thyroid cancer, a distant-metastasis classifier was constructed from CDR3 differences observed across clinicopathological groups. TCRdb re-called clones from the PCR reads using MiXCR. The V and J calls and clone size are TCRdb's, not the authors'. Of roughly 35,000 clones listed, around a sixth are singletons. This CDR3 is built from 15 residues. The germline gives CDR1 SGHTA, CDR2 FQGTGA.

Sequencing was carried out using blood. The chain links TRBV7-3 to TRBJ2-5; tentative D call: TRBD2 (7 bases). This sequence was found in a female donor with papillary thyroid cancer or a benign thyroid nodule (not recorded which). Some clones in this sample may be carry-over from other donors' samples. DNA for the CDR3: TGCGCCAGCAGTCGATGGTCGGGGGGCGTTCAGACCCAGTACTTC. Translating it yields CASSRWSGGVQTQYF.